The 5 T cell receptor beta chains listed next were all sequenced from one sample in a study of cytomegalovirus exposure and HLA in healthy donors (dated by TCRdb to about 2017). Libraries were prepared through the immunoSEQ multiplex PCR assay. A mixture of 60 forward primers for TCR Vbeta segments and 13 reverse primers for TCR Jbeta segments was used in the multiplex PCR. The clones in this table, taken by TCRdb from immuneACCESS, are in-frame only. Not every clone is retained; where verified, under half of the shortfall comes from an unresolved V gene, and the cause of the rest is unknown. For this sample there are under 250,000 clones; approximately 78% appear just once. The ten largest clones represent under 0.6% of the sample. The sequencing sample was made of PBMCs. Receptors originate from a boy younger than 18 in good health and CMV-seronegative.

This chain links TRBV11-3 with TRBJ1-1; possible D gene TRBD1, 5 bases. The germline V gene has CDR1 SGHNT and CDR2 YENEEA. The CDR3 covers 13 residues. Trimming pared 6 bases from V and 0 bases from J, leaving 8 bases between. The CDR3 protein is CASSQGLNTEAFF. Written as DNA, the CDR3 is TGTGCCAGCAGTCAGGGTCTGAACACTGAAGCTTTCTTT.

This chain connects TRBV4-1 to TRBJ2-2; 13 nucleotides line up with TRBD2. J was trimmed by 5 bases and V by 4 bases; bases with no gene match: 7. The CDR3 totals 17 residues. CDR1 MGHRA and CDR2 YSYEKL come from the germline V gene. The CDR3 region is CASSRTTSGRRTGELFF. CDR3 nucleotide sequence: TGCGCCAGCAGCCGTACGACTAGCGGGAGGCGAACCGGGGAGCTGTTTTTT.

The chain joins TRBV5-1 to TRBJ2-7; possible D gene TRBD1, 9 bases. Germline values: CDR1 SGHRS, CDR2 YFSETQ. With 4 bases removed from V and 7 bases from J, the gap between germline ends came to 18 bases. The CDR3 is made up of 14 amino acids. CDR3 residues: CASSRQGGTREQYF. The CDR3 region has the DNA TGCGCCAGCAGCCGACAGGGGGGGACTAGAGAGCAGTACTTC.

The chain links TRBV4-1 to TRBJ2-1, with 8 nucleotides matching TRBD2. The V gene's germline CDR1 is MGHRA and CDR2 YSYEKL. This CDR3 has 18 amino acids. The ends lost 3 bases at V and 7 bases at J; junction bases unmatched: 17. The CDR3 region has the DNA TGCGCCAGCAGCCAGAGCCTGCTTATAGCGGGAATGGGTAATGAGCAGTTCTTC. Its protein product is CASSQSLLIAGMGNEQFF.

The chain has TRBV6-6 and TRBJ1-2; D not certain. The V and J ends lost 5 bases and 8 bases respectively, with 15 bases between them. CDR3 size: 13 residues. CDR1 is MNHNY and CDR2 is SVGAGI in the germline V gene (reference sequence). The CDR3 here is CASSHRDRAGYTF. CDR3 coding DNA: TGTGCCAGCAGTCACCGGGATCGGGCGGGCTACACCTTC.